Below, 2 T cell receptor beta chains from the same sample are listed, as sequenced in a study of molecular identifiers for immune sequencing clone quantification. MiXCR, applied by TCRdb to the PCR reads, yields one record per CDR3 protein. The sample carries about 630,000 distinct CDR3 sequences, 25% recorded once. Sample: naive CD8+ T cells from blood, with Jurkat cell RNA spiked in. As to subset: FACS-sorted CD8+CD4-CCR7+CD45RA+ naive T cells. The source of these receptors is a human donor in good health. Some libraries in this study had Jurkat cell RNA spiked in.

In its sample, this clonotype was seen a few times. The CDR3 DNA sequence: TGCGCCAGCAGCCAACTGTTCAGCTCTGGAAACACCATATATTTT. Protein: CASSQLFSSGNTIYF. The chain is built from TRBV4-1 and TRBJ1-3, with D unclear. Per the germline V gene, CDR1 is MGHRA and CDR2 is YSYEKL. V was clipped by 2 bases and J by 0 bases, with 8 bases between them. The CDR3 is 15 amino acids.

Remarks on this clonotype: This clone may be a read error of a much larger clone one base away. The chain combines TRBV2 with TRBJ2-1; D might be TRBD2 (6 bases). Per germline, CDR1 SNHLY and CDR2 FYNNEI. The CDR3 has 15 amino acids. The CDR3 protein is CATDLTSGLENERFF. Written as DNA, the CDR3 is TGTGCCACCGACCTGACTAGTGGATTAGAGAATGAGCGGTTCTTC.